This entry describes one T cell receptor beta chain. These data come from a study of blood T cell repertoires in COVID-19. Study-wide background: Spain, Italy and the United States supplied samples that represented acute and convalescent COVID-19. From T cells, B-cell-depleted T cells, or PBMCs came the material, which was cDNA or gDNA.

In the authors' workflow: Reference gene primer amplification gave nucleated cell count estimates. Produced via immunoSEQ multiplex PCR; TCRdb's table is partial and in-frame only. From that table come the V and J calls and clone size; the DNA was used to work out D and trimming. Of 25,000 to 40,000 clones in the sample, around 86% were seen once. Germline trimming cut 5 bases from V and 8 bases from J; bases unmatched to any gene: 6. The CDR3 is 14 residues long. Germline V CDR1 and CDR2: ENHRY, SYGVKD. Sequenced material: peripheral blood. The clonotype originates from a man in his 60s with active COVID-19. This chain connects TRBV10-3 to TRBJ2-4; 10 nucleotides line up with TRBD1. In DNA form, the CDR3 reads TGTGCCATCAGTTTAGACAGGGGGCTGGACATTCAGTACTTC. As protein: CAISLDRGLDIQYF.